The 30 T cell receptor beta chains below come from one sample, sequenced in a study of blood T cell repertoires in COVID-19. TCRdb keeps only in-frame clones here, not all; method: immunoSEQ multiplex PCR. The sample includes approximately 470,000 clones, about nine tenths of them seen just once. Sequencing used PBMCs or T cells enriched from blood (not recorded which). These receptors all come from a woman in her late teens or twenties who had recovered from COVID-19.

The chain recombines TRBV2 with TRBJ1-5, with a tentative D call TRBD1 (6 bases). This CDR3 has 13 residues. V was cut by 8 bases and J by 4 bases, with 12 bases left in between. The germline gives CDR1 SNHLY, CDR2 FYNNEI. DNA of the CDR3: TGTGCCAGCGGAGAAACAGGGAATCAGCCCCAGCATTTT. Translating it yields CASGETGNQPQHF.

This clone was seen once. This chain links TRBV4-1 with TRBJ2-7, with 10 bases that match TRBD1. This CDR3 has 18 residues. The trim removed 1 base at V and 4 bases at J, leaving 13 bases unmatched. Germline CDR1 and CDR2: MGHRA and YSYEKL. Here the CDR3 reads CASSQGRDRGRVMYEQYF. The DNA for the CDR3 is TGCGCCAGCAGCCAAGGCCGAGACAGGGGGCGCGTAATGTACGAGCAGTACTTC.

The gene calls are TRBV19 and TRBJ1-5; D call uncertain. Trimming left V 2 bases short and J 4 bases short, with 6 bases between. CDR3 length: 13 amino acids. CDR1 and CDR2 from the germline V gene are LNHDA and SQIVND (reference sequence). CDR3 coding DNA: TGTGCCAGTAGTATAAATCCTAATCAGCCCCAGCATTTT. As protein: CASSINPNQPQHF.

The CDR3 reads CASSMIRNNQPQHF. As DNA, the CDR3 is TGTGCCAGTAGTATGATCAGGAACAATCAGCCCCAGCATTTT. The rearrangement links TRBV19 to TRBJ1-5; D is ambiguous. The V and J ends lost 3 bases and 3 bases respectively, with 9 bases between them. Germline V lookup: CDR1 LNHDA, CDR2 SQIVND (reference sequence). This CDR3 is built from 14 residues.

The chain couples TRBV18 to TRBJ2-1; TRBD1 aligns across 7 bases. Germline V gene lookup returns CDR1 KGHSH and CDR2 LQKENI. V was clipped by 3 bases and J by 0 bases; unmatched bases: 8. The CDR3 consists of 17 residues. CDR3 protein: CASSPNTGQSSYNEQFF. CDR3 nucleotide sequence: TGTGCCAGCTCACCTAATACGGGACAGAGCTCCTACAATGAGCAGTTCTTC.

The rearrangement joins TRBV2 to TRBJ1-2; TRBD1 aligns across 9 bases. CDR1 and CDR2 from the germline V gene are SNHLY and FYNNEI. V gave up 6 bases and J gave up 4 bases; unmatched junction bases: 3. The CDR3 consists of 13 residues. DNA of the CDR3: TGTGCCAGCAGGGGACAGGGAGGCTATGGCTACACCTTC. Its protein is CASRGQGGYGYTF.

This chain uses TRBV20-1 with TRBJ2-7, with TRBD2 matching over 8 bases. The CDR3 is 14 residues long. V dropped 3 bases and J dropped 6; count of bases not matched to a gene: 10. Per the germline V gene, CDR1 is DFQATT and CDR2 is SNEGSKA (reference sequence). The CDR3 coding sequence is TGCAGTGCTAGTGTGCCGGGGGGGTCGGGCGAGCAGTACTTC. Encoded protein: CSASVPGGSGEQYF.

The CDR3 here is CASSQSGLSPRGGEQYF. The CDR3 nucleotides are TGCGCCAGCAGCCAATCCGGACTTTCCCCCCGTGGTGGGGAGCAGTACTTC. The chain links TRBV4-1 to TRBJ2-7; D is perhaps TRBD2 (5 bases). The CDR3 runs 17 residues. Germline V gene lookup returns CDR1 MGHRA and CDR2 YSYEKL. V lost 2 bases and J lost 7, with 24 bases in between.

V gene TRBV2 combines with J gene TRBJ2-7; 9 bases match TRBD1. J lost 12 bases, V lost 3 bases, and 12 bases had no gene match. Germline V CDR1 and CDR2: SNHLY, FYNNEI. This CDR3 has 14 residues. The CDR3: CASSDGDRVTEGYF. CDR3 bases: TGTGCCAGCAGTGACGGGGACAGGGTAACCGAGGGGTACTTC.

This clone has a single count. J is TRBJ2-3 and V is TRBV21-1; TRBD2, as called in the table, went unchecked against the DNA. TRBV21-1 is annotated as a pseudogene. The CDR3 has 13 residues. In DNA form, the CDR3 reads TGTGCCAGCAGCAAAGAGAAGCCCACTGCGCAGTATTTT. It encodes CASSKEKPTAQYF.

DNA for the CDR3: TGCAGCGTTGAAGATCGGAGACGGGCGAACACCGGGGAGCTGTTTTTT. This encodes CSVEDRRRANTGELFF. The chain employs TRBV29-1 and TRBJ2-2; D is uncertain. Germline-derived CDR1 and CDR2 are SQVTM and ANQGSEA. This CDR3 region has 16 residues. With 0 bases removed from V and 0 bases from J, the gap between germline ends came to 11 bases.

This clone has more than one count but fewer than ten. J is TRBJ2-2 and V is TRBV30, with TRBD1 identical over 8 bases. With 5 bases clipped from V and 5 bases from J, the junction kept 7 bases outside the gene matches. CDR3 length equals 14 residues. The germline V gene encodes CDR1 GTSNPN and CDR2 SVGIG (reference sequence). The CDR3 region has the DNA TGTGCCTGGGACCCAGGGGGCGAGACCGGGGAGCTGTTTTTT. Protein product: CAWDPGGETGELFF.

J is TRBJ1-2 and V is TRBV7-9; D remains unclear. The V and J ends lost 5 bases and 3 bases respectively, with 10 bases between them. This CDR3 has 13 residues. The germline V gene has CDR1 SEHNR and CDR2 FQNEAQ (reference sequence). The CDR3 DNA follows: TGTGCCAGCAGCCGCCTCGAGGACTATGGCTACACCTTC. Protein product: CASSRLEDYGYTF.

The V gene is TRBV24-1, the J gene TRBJ1-3, with 7 bases identical to TRBD1. V gave up 9 bases and J gave up 0 bases; unmatched junction bases: 19. The CDR3 covers 19 residues. CDR1 and CDR2 from the germline V gene are KGHDR and SFDVKD. The DNA of the CDR3 is TGTGCCACCCTCTCGGACAGGCAGCCACCTCACCTCTCTGGAAACACCATATATTTT. It translates to CATLSDRQPPHLSGNTIYF.

This clone has only a few counts. This sample also contains other DNA sequences that code for the same CDR3. This chain joins TRBV29-1 and TRBJ1-1; TRBD1 is a possible D gene (5 bases). Germline V CDR1 and CDR2: SQVTM, ANQGSEA. The CDR3 is 12 residues long. With 4 bases removed from V and 0 bases from J, the gap between germline ends came to 6 bases. The CDR3 sequence is CSVGQLNTEAFF. CDR3 in DNA: TGCAGCGTTGGACAGCTGAACACTGAAGCTTTCTTT. The variable domain in full, with the rest retrieved from reference TRBV29-1 and TRBJ1-1, is SAVISQKPSRDICQRGTSLTIQCQVDSQVTMMFWYRQQPGQSLTLIATANQGSEATYESGFVIDKFPISRPNLTFSTLTVSNMSPEDSSIYLCSVGQLNTEAFFGQGTRLTVV.

The rearrangement links TRBV5-3 to TRBJ2-1; TRBD2 matches 7 bases. TRBV5-3 is annotated as an ORF whose role is uncertain. The CDR3 sequence is 18 residues long. J was trimmed by 2 bases and V by 1 base; bases with no gene match: 12. The CDR3 protein is CARSLWAPSRGTYNEQFF. Written as DNA, the CDR3 is TGTGCCAGAAGCTTGTGGGCCCCATCGCGGGGGACCTACAATGAGCAGTTCTTC.

The J gene is TRBJ2-3, the V gene TRBV30; D perhaps matches TRBD2 (7 bases). The germline gives CDR1 GTSNPN, CDR2 SVGIG (reference sequence). This CDR3 spans 15 amino acids. The V end was cut by 0 bases, the J end by 10 bases, with 20 bases between. The CDR3 sequence: CAWSVGRGGLRSQYF. The DNA for the CDR3 is TGTGCCTGGAGTGTAGGTAGGGGGGGACTCCGATCGCAGTATTTT.

V and J are TRBV7-3 and TRBJ1-1; the D gene is possibly TRBD1 (5 bases). This CDR3 spans 15 amino acids. V was pared by 5 bases and J by 3 bases, with 16 bases between. Germline CDR1 is SGHTA and CDR2 is FQGTGA. In DNA form, the CDR3 reads TGTGCCAGCAGCCCCCTGGGGGGTGTATACACTGAAGCTTTCTTT. This sequence encodes CASSPLGGVYTEAFF.

The CDR3 sequence: CASSTRGGGYGYTF. The CDR3, as DNA: TGTGCCAGTAGTACCCGCGGGGGAGGCTATGGCTACACCTTC. This chain joins TRBV19 and TRBJ1-2; the D gene is possibly TRBD1 (5 bases). Germline CDR1 reads LNHDA; CDR2 reads SQIVND (reference sequence). The CDR3 runs to 14 residues. V lost 4 bases and J lost 4, with 13 bases in between.

The J gene is TRBJ1-5, the V gene TRBV19, with a tentative D call TRBD1 (6 bases). This CDR3 has 14 amino acids. Trimming removed 7 bases from V and 5 bases from J, with 15 bases in between. Germline V CDR1 and CDR2: LNHDA, SQIVND (reference sequence). The CDR3 region has the DNA TGTGCCAGTAAGGGGGTCGGGGTAGATCAGCCCCAGCATTTT. Amino acid sequence: CASKGVGVDQPQHF.

This clone was seen a single time. The CDR3 DNA follows: TGTGCCAGCAGCCTCCAGGGGAGCCCTTACTTC. The encoded protein is CASSLQGSPYF. This chain connects TRBV7-2 to TRBJ2-5; the D gene is possibly TRBD1 (6 bases). The ends were cut back, 5 bases at V and 14 bases at J, with 15 bases in the middle. The V gene's germline CDR1 is SGHTA and CDR2 FQGNSA. The CDR3 consists of 11 residues.

The chain is built from TRBV12-5 and TRBJ2-7, with D perhaps TRBD2 (5 bases). The germline V gene encodes CDR1 LGHNT and CDR2 FRNRAP. There are 12 residues in the CDR3. The ends were cut back, 0 bases at V and 10 bases at J, with 10 bases in the middle. In DNA form, the CDR3 reads TGTGCTAGTGGTTTGGTAATAGGAGGCCAGTACTTC. It codes for CASGLVIGGQYF.

This chain uses TRBV13 with TRBJ1-4, with D unresolved. Trimming stripped 4 bases from V and 5 bases from J, with 5 bases between. The CDR3 is made up of 12 amino acids. Germline lookup yields CDR1 PRHDT and CDR2 FYEKMQ (reference sequence). This chain's CDR3 is CASSSENEKLFF. DNA of the CDR3: TGTGCCAGCAGCTCGGAGAATGAAAAACTGTTTTTT.

The J gene is TRBJ2-5, the V gene TRBV7-2; D ambiguous. Germline V gene sequence: CDR1 SGHTA, CDR2 FQGNSA. V was shortened by 1 base and J by 0 bases, with 9 bases between the two germline ends. The CDR3 contains 15 residues. The chain's CDR3 is CASSLVSADQETQYF. The CDR3 DNA follows: TGTGCCAGCAGCTTAGTATCGGCGGACCAAGAGACCCAGTACTTC.

The chain uses TRBV28 and TRBJ1-2; 7 nucleotides agree with TRBD1. Germline trimming cut 4 bases from V and 8 bases from J; bases unmatched to any gene: 7. CDR3 length: 13 residues. Germline V gives CDR1 MDHEN, CDR2 SYDVKM. The CDR3 DNA sequence: TGTGCCAGCAGTTACTACTCAGGGGGGGGCTACACCTTC. Translating gives CASSYYSGGGYTF.

The V and J genes are TRBV6-4 and TRBJ2-3, with TRBD1 matching 12 bases. V dropped 5 bases and J dropped 4; count of bases not matched to a gene: 4. Germline V CDR1 and CDR2: MRHNA, SNTAGT. CDR3 length: 15 residues. Here the CDR3 reads CASSHGTGGADTQYF. CDR3 nucleotides: TGTGCCAGCAGTCATGGGACAGGGGGCGCAGATACGCAGTATTTT.

A single count supports this clone. This sample also contains other DNA sequences that code for the same CDR3. The rearrangement joins TRBV9 to TRBJ2-3; 9 nucleotides agree with TRBD2. CDR1 SGDLS and CDR2 YYNGEE come from the germline V gene. Trimming at V came to 0 bases and at J to 1 base, leaving 6 bases not matched to a gene. The CDR3 has 17 residues. This chain's CDR3 is CASSVGSLAGGTDTQYF. In DNA form, the CDR3 reads TGTGCCAGCAGCGTAGGAAGTTTAGCGGGGGGCACAGATACGCAGTATTTT.

This clone showed up just a few times. The rearrangement links TRBV2 to TRBJ1-5; TRBD1 matches at 7 bases. V shed 5 bases, J shed 7 bases, and the junction held 8 bases outside the gene matches. Germline V gene lookup returns CDR1 SNHLY and CDR2 FYNNEI. This CDR3 region has 14 residues. In nucleotides, the CDR3 is TGTGCCAGCAGTCCGACAGGGACCCCCCAGCCCCAGCATTTT. Translation gives CASSPTGTPQPQHF.

The chain has TRBV6-5 and TRBJ1-4; a weak D match, TRBD1 (6 bases). The CDR3 loop spans 14 amino acids. Deletions cut 7 bases from V and 5 bases from J, with 14 bases between. The germline V gene encodes CDR1 MNHEY and CDR2 SVGAGI. DNA of the CDR3: TGTGCCAGCACTAAATACGGGACAAATGAAAAACTGTTTTTT. This gives the protein CASTKYGTNEKLFF.

V is TRBV27 and J is TRBJ2-7, with D maybe TRBD2 (7 bases). The CDR3 length is 15 residues. V lost 3 bases, J lost 7 bases, and 19 bases lay in between. Looked up from germline, CDR1 is MNHEY and CDR2 is SMNVEV (reference sequence). The CDR3 spells CASSLVGGGLREQYF. CDR3 nucleotide sequence: TGTGCCAGCAGTTTGGTAGGGGGGGGTCTCAGGGAGCAGTACTTC.